A selection of T cell receptor beta chains follows, all from one sample in a study of beta chain features in type 1 diabetes. TCRdb keeps only in-frame clones here, not all; method: immunoSEQ multiplex PCR. The profile covers a few hundred thousand clones, with approximately 13% appearing a single time and nearly 0.015% taken by the ten largest. Sample: naive CD4+ T cells from blood. The receptors come from a woman aged 18 to 35 with type 1 diabetes. The CDR3 runs from the conserved cysteine through the conserved F or W. The D gene is left open where the match is weak. Clone size is stated in some rows and not others, as once, few, many or a class when expanded.

d_call,j_call,v_call,clone_size,cdr3_aa,cdr3_nt
TRBD2,TRBJ2-1,TRBV5-4,.,CASSLDGLAIWNEQFF,TGTGCCAGCAGCTTGGACGGACTAGCGATTTGGAATGAGCAGTTCTTC
.,TRBJ2-7,TRBV28,few,CASSRSGTSTYEQYF,TGTGCCAGCAGTCGTAGCGGAACCTCTACCTACGAGCAGTACTTC
TRBD2,TRBJ2-3,TRBV29-1,few,CSVTSGSTDTQYF,TGCAGCGTGACTAGCGGAAGCACAGATACGCAGTATTTT
TRBD2,TRBJ2-3,TRBV28,.,CASSLQGGLAGGLPDTQYF,TGTGCCAGCAGTTTACAGGGCGGACTAGCGGGAGGGCTCCCAGATACGCAGTATTTT
TRBD2,TRBJ2-1,TRBV10-3,few,CAISDRSGTRGPYNEQFF,TGTGCCATCAGTGATAGGTCCGGGACTAGAGGGCCCTACAATGAGCAGTTCTTC
.,TRBJ2-2,TRBV9,.,CASSVGGSGWTGELFF,TGTGCCAGCAGCGTAGGTGGGAGCGGTTGGACCGGGGAGCTGTTTTTT
.,TRBJ2-7,TRBV10-3,few,CAISDLGQPREQYF,TGTGCCATCAGTGATCTGGGGCAGCCCCGGGAGCAGTACTTC
TRBD1,TRBJ2-7,TRBV15,few,CATSRGGTGGFYEQYF,TGTGCCACCAGCAGAGGGGGGACAGGGGGATTCTACGAGCAGTACTTC
.,TRBJ1-5,TRBV30,.,CAWSPRGNQPQHF,TGTGCCTGGAGTCCGAGGGGCAATCAGCCCCAGCATTTT
TRBD2,TRBJ2-5,TRBV5-1,.,CASSSMVAGGPYETQYF,TGCGCCAGCAGCTCGATGGTAGCGGGAGGGCCGTATGAGACCCAGTACTTC
.,TRBJ2-3,TRBV7-2,.,CASSWGGLAGTDTQYF,TGTGCCAGCAGCTGGGGGGGGCTAGCGGGCACAGATACGCAGTATTTT
.,TRBJ2-3,TRBV19,few,CASSSGSTDTQYF,TGTGCCAGTAGTAGCGGGAGCACAGATACGCAGTATTTT
TRBD1,TRBJ1-2,TRBV29-1,few,CSTGRTGTGGHYGYTF,TGCAGCACCGGTAGAACCGGGACAGGGGGTCACTATGGCTACACCTTC
TRBD2,TRBJ2-1,TRBV6-5,few,CASSYYAGGRGEQFF,TGTGCCAGCAGTTACTATGCGGGAGGGCGCGGTGAGCAGTTCTTC
TRBD1,TRBJ1-5,TRBV29-1,.,CSVQWATGTERNQPQHF,TGCAGCGTTCAGTGGGCCACGGGGACAGAGCGCAATCAGCCCCAGCATTTT
TRBD1,TRBJ1-5,TRBV19,few,CASTETGGFQPQHF,TGTGCCAGTACTGAGACAGGGGGCTTTCAGCCCCAGCATTTT
.,TRBJ2-6,TRBV9,once,CASSARGDSGANVLTF,TGTGCCAGCAGCGCCAGGGGGGACTCTGGGGCCAACGTCCTGACTTTC
.,TRBJ1-2,TRBV29-1,few,CSVGSGQTNYGYTF,TGCAGCGTCGGATCCGGACAGACTAACTATGGCTACACCTTC
TRBD1,TRBJ1-1,TRBV5-1,few,CASSLGDSATEAFF,TGCGCCAGCAGCTTGGGGGACAGTGCCACTGAAGCTTTCTTT
TRBD2,TRBJ2-1,TRBV23-1,.,CASSQSGLADLTTHNEQFF,TGCGCCAGCAGTCAGTCGGGACTAGCGGATCTCACCACTCACAATGAGCAGTTCTTC
.,TRBJ1-2,TRBV29-1,.,CSGRTADYDYTF,TGCAGCGGCCGGACAGCGGATTATGACTACACCTTC
TRBD2,TRBJ2-3,TRBV29-1,few,CSVGEGVTDTQYF,TGCAGCGTTGGGGAGGGCGTCACAGATACGCAGTATTTT
.,TRBJ1-1,TRBV11-2,.,CASSHPRGRPGPMNTEAFF,TGTGCCAGCAGCCATCCGCGGGGGCGCCCCGGACCGATGAACACTGAAGCTTTCTTT
.,TRBJ1-4,TRBV19,.,CASSRARGGNEKLFF,TGTGCCAGTAGCCGCGCCAGGGGAGGGAATGAAAAACTGTTTTTT
TRBD1,TRBJ2-2,TRBV28,.,CASRTGENTGELFF,TGTGCCAGCCGGACAGGGGAAAACACCGGGGAGCTGTTTTTT
.,TRBJ2-3,TRBV30,few,CAWSVGTTDTQYF,TGTGCCTGGAGTGTCGGGACTACAGATACGCAGTATTTT
TRBD2,TRBJ2-1,TRBV9,.,CASNKGGNNEQFF,TGTGCCAGCAACAAGGGAGGGAACAATGAGCAGTTCTTC
.,TRBJ1-2,TRBV2,.,CASLWGGPPNYGYTF,TGTGCCAGCCTTTGGGGGGGGCCTCCTAACTATGGCTACACCTTC
.,TRBJ1-5,TRBV25-1,few,CASSSGERDNQPQHF,TGTGCCAGCAGTTCCGGGGAAAGGGACAATCAGCCCCAGCATTTT
.,TRBJ1-2,TRBV2,few,CAGVWTANYGYTF,TGTGCCGGGGTATGGACAGCTAACTATGGCTACACCTTC
TRBD1,TRBJ2-3,TRBV9,few,CASSAEAGTGTEDTQYF,TGTGCCAGCAGCGCCGAAGCTGGGACAGGTACGGAGGATACGCAGTATTTT
TRBD1,TRBJ2-1,TRBV7-2,few,CASSLGQPSYNEQFF,TGTGCCAGCAGCTTGGGACAGCCCTCCTACAATGAGCAGTTCTTC
.,TRBJ2-3,TRBV30,few,CAWDGSGATDTQYF,TGTGCCTGGGACGGGTCGGGAGCCACAGATACGCAGTATTTT
.,TRBJ1-1,TRBV7-8,.,CASSLVTLTRLNTEAFF,TGTGCCAGCAGCTTAGTAACGCTTACCCGGTTGAACACTGAAGCTTTCTTT
TRBD2,TRBJ2-7,TRBV7-8,.,CASSFGTSGRFTYEQYF,TGTGCCAGCAGTTTTGGGACTAGCGGGAGGTTTACCTACGAGCAGTACTTC
.,TRBJ1-1,TRBV18,.,CASSAGMVNTEAFF,TGTGCCAGCTCAGCAGGGATGGTGAACACTGAAGCTTTCTTT
TRBD1,TRBJ1-2,TRBV29-1,few,CSVAGTGGANYGYTF,TGCAGCGTTGCGGGGACAGGGGGTGCAAACTATGGCTACACCTTC
.,TRBJ2-1,TRBV5-1,few,CASSLGQRDEQFF,TGCGCCAGCAGCTTGGGGCAGCGCGATGAGCAGTTCTTC
TRBD1,TRBJ1-4,TRBV4-3,.,CASSARPGQGEKLFF,TGCGCCAGCAGCGCCCGTCCGGGACAGGGAGAAAAACTGTTTTTT
.,TRBJ1-1,TRBV18,few,CASSPGENTEAFF,TGTGCCAGCTCACCAGGAGAGAACACTGAAGCTTTCTTT
.,TRBJ2-7,TRBV10-3,few,CAAGNRYSYEQYF,TGTGCCGCCGGGAACAGATACTCCTACGAGCAGTACTTC
TRBD2,TRBJ2-1,TRBV28,.,CASSSEGEFKRERFF,TGTGCCAGCAGTTCGGAGGGGGAATTCAAGCGGGAGAGGTTCTTC
.,TRBJ1-2,TRBV9,few,CASSLGLGGYTF,TGTGCCAGCAGCCTTGGCCTTGGTGGCTACACCTTC
.,TRBJ2-3,TRBV7-2,.,CASSLSRGTDTQYF,TGTGCCAGCAGCCTGAGCCGTGGCACAGATACGCAGTATTTT
.,TRBJ2-7,TRBV9,.,CASSVEAVAYEQYF,TGTGCCAGCAGCGTAGAGGCAGTAGCGTACGAGCAGTACTTC
.,TRBJ1-1,TRBV4-2,.,CASSQEAEPPSAFF,TGTGCCAGCAGCCAAGAAGCGGAACCCCCGTCAGCTTTCTTT
TRBD2,TRBJ2-3,TRBV9,.,CASSPKGGRDTQYF,TGTGCCAGCAGCCCCAAGGGAGGGAGGGATACGCAGTATTTT
.,TRBJ1-2,TRBV5-1,.,CASSAPEDSNYGYTF,TGCGCCAGCAGCGCCCCAGAAGATTCTAACTATGGCTACACCTTC
TRBD2,TRBJ2-3,TRBV11-2,few,CASKLRTSVGGTDTQYF,TGTGCCAGCAAACTTCGGACTAGCGTTGGTGGCACAGATACGCAGTATTTT
.,TRBJ1-5,TRBV11-2,few,CASSLGQNQPQHF,TGTGCCAGCAGCTTGGGCCAGAATCAGCCCCAGCATTTT
TRBD1,TRBJ2-3,TRBV9,.,CASSVMGQLTDTQYF,TGTGCCAGCAGCGTGATGGGACAGCTCACAGATACGCAGTATTTT
.,TRBJ1-1,TRBV30,few,CALKISPRTEAFF,TGTGCCTTAAAGATTTCCCCGAGGACTGAAGCTTTCTTT